The rows below give T cell receptor beta chains drawn from one sample of a study of blood T cell repertoires in COVID-19. The table came from immunoSEQ multiplex PCR; TCRdb's copy has only in-frame clones and leaves some out. The table shows approximately 260,000 clones, with roughly 85% occurring only once. The sequenced sample consisted of peripheral blood. All receptors come from an older woman with acute or convalescent COVID-19. CDR3s include the opening cysteine and the closing phenylalanine or tryptophan. Fields, in order: D gene, clone size, V gene, J gene, CDR3 DNA, CDR3 protein. The D gene is left open where the match is weak. A clone size is listed for some rows: how often the clone was seen (once, few, many), or a class if it is expanded.

D gene: TRBD1; clone size: .; V gene: TRBV2; J gene: TRBJ1-6; CDR3 DNA: TGTGCCAGCAGGGATCCCGGGACAGGGGGAGGTTCACCCCTCCACTTT; CDR3 protein: CASRDPGTGGGSPLHF
D gene: TRBD2; clone size: .; V gene: TRBV12-5; J gene: TRBJ2-5; CDR3 DNA: TGTGCTAGTGGTTTCTCCCCTACAATAGCGGGGAAGAGGGAGACCCAGTACTTC; CDR3 protein: CASGFSPTIAGKRETQYF
D gene: .; clone size: .; V gene: TRBV5-1; J gene: TRBJ1-2; CDR3 DNA: TGCGCCAGCAGCTTAGAGGGCGGACGTAACTATGGCTACACCTTC; CDR3 protein: CASSLEGGRNYGYTF
D gene: TRBD1; clone size: .; V gene: TRBV19; J gene: TRBJ2-7; CDR3 DNA: TGTGCCAGTAGTAGAACAGGGGGCTCGGACGAGCAGTACTTC; CDR3 protein: CASSRTGGSDEQYF
D gene: .; clone size: .; V gene: TRBV9; J gene: TRBJ2-3; CDR3 DNA: TGTGCCAGCAGCGTTGAGGTGCGCACAGATACGCAGTATTTT; CDR3 protein: CASSVEVRTDTQYF
D gene: .; clone size: .; V gene: TRBV6-5; J gene: TRBJ1-6; CDR3 DNA: TGTGCCAGCAGGTACCCAGGGGATTCACCCCTCCACTTT; CDR3 protein: CASRYPGDSPLHF
D gene: TRBD1; clone size: .; V gene: TRBV5-1; J gene: TRBJ1-5; CDR3 DNA: TGCGCCAGCAGCGCAACAGGGGGGGGAAGTCAGCCCCAGCATTTT; CDR3 protein: CASSATGGGSQPQHF
D gene: .; clone size: .; V gene: TRBV4-2; J gene: TRBJ1-2; CDR3 DNA: TGTGCCAGCAGCCAAGAAATAAACCTAAACTATGGCTACACCTTC; CDR3 protein: CASSQEINLNYGYTF
D gene: .; clone size: .; V gene: TRBV5-1; J gene: TRBJ1-5; CDR3 DNA: TGCGCCAGCAGCTTGCAGGACAGTTTAAATCAGCCCCAGCATTTT; CDR3 protein: CASSLQDSLNQPQHF
D gene: TRBD1; clone size: .; V gene: TRBV9; J gene: TRBJ2-7; CDR3 DNA: TGTGCCAGCAGCACGGGTGGACAGGGTTTACACGAGCAGTACTTC; CDR3 protein: CASSTGGQGLHEQYF
D gene: .; clone size: .; V gene: TRBV10-3; J gene: TRBJ1-3; CDR3 DNA: TGTGCCGTTGCGGGGGGGAGCTCTGGAAACACCATATATTTT; CDR3 protein: CAVAGGSSGNTIYF
D gene: .; clone size: .; V gene: TRBV30; J gene: TRBJ1-5; CDR3 DNA: TGTGCCTGGAGTGTAGGGGGGGCGAGCAATCAGCCCCAGCATTTT; CDR3 protein: CAWSVGGASNQPQHF
D gene: .; clone size: .; V gene: TRBV30; J gene: TRBJ1-6; CDR3 DNA: TGTGCCTGGAGTCCTATGGAGACAGGCCATTCACCCCTCCACTTT; CDR3 protein: CAWSPMETGHSPLHF
D gene: .; clone size: .; V gene: TRBV6-5; J gene: TRBJ1-2; CDR3 DNA: TGTGCCAGCAAGACCTTGACGGGGGATGGCTACACCTTC; CDR3 protein: CASKTLTGDGYTF
D gene: .; clone size: .; V gene: TRBV27; J gene: TRBJ1-5; CDR3 DNA: TGTGCCAGCAGTACCCCAGGGGAGCAGCCCCAGCATTTT; CDR3 protein: CASSTPGEQPQHF
D gene: .; clone size: .; V gene: TRBV13; J gene: TRBJ1-1; CDR3 DNA: TGTGCCAGCAGCAGGGGAGGTGACACTGAAGCTTTCTTT; CDR3 protein: CASSRGGDTEAFF
D gene: .; clone size: .; V gene: TRBV5-1; J gene: TRBJ2-4; CDR3 DNA: TGCGCCAGCAGCTTGGGAGATATCCTGCCAGCCAAAAACATTCAGTACTTC; CDR3 protein: CASSLGDILPAKNIQYF
D gene: .; clone size: .; V gene: TRBV27; J gene: TRBJ1-2; CDR3 DNA: TGTGCCAGCGCATCGGACACCGCTAACTATGGCTACACCTTC; CDR3 protein: CASASDTANYGYTF
D gene: .; clone size: .; V gene: TRBV20-1; J gene: TRBJ1-2; CDR3 DNA: TGCAGTGCCCGGGACATCTATGGCTACACCTTC; CDR3 protein: CSARDIYGYTF
D gene: .; clone size: few; V gene: TRBV19; J gene: TRBJ1-2; CDR3 DNA: TGTGCCAGTAGTGGGACAACTAACTATGGCTACACCTTC; CDR3 protein: CASSGTTNYGYTF
D gene: TRBD1; clone size: few; V gene: TRBV29-1; J gene: TRBJ2-2; CDR3 DNA: TGCAGCGTCCCGGGACAGGGGGCGCTGGGCGGGGAGCTGTTTTTT; CDR3 protein: CSVPGQGALGGELFF
D gene: TRBD2; clone size: .; V gene: TRBV5-1; J gene: TRBJ2-1; CDR3 DNA: TGCGCCAGCAGCTTAGGCGGGGGGGTCAACAATGAGCAGTTCTTC; CDR3 protein: CASSLGGGVNNEQFF
D gene: .; clone size: .; V gene: TRBV5-3; J gene: TRBJ1-2; CDR3 DNA: TGTGCCAGAAGCTTGTCCCCCCAGTACACCTTC; CDR3 protein: CARSLSPQYTF
D gene: .; clone size: .; V gene: TRBV6-5; J gene: TRBJ1-1; CDR3 DNA: TGTGCCAGCAGTTATTCTGCGACAGGTGAACAAGCTTTCTTT; CDR3 protein: CASSYSATGEQAFF